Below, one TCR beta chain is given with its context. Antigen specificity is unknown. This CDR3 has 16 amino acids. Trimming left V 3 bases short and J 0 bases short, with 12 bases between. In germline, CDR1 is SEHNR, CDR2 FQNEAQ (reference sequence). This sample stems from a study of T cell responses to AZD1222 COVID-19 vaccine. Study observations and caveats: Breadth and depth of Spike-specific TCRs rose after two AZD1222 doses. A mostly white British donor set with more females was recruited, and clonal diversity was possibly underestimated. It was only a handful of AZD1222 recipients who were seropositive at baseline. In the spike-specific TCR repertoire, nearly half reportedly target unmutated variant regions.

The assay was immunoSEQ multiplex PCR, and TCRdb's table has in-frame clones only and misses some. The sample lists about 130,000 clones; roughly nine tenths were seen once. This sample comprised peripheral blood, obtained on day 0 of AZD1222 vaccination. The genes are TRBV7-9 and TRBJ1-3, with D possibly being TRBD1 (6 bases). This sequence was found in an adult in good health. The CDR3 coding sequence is TGTGCCAGCAGCTTTGGTCGCAGGGGCTCTGGAAACACCATATATTTT. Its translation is CASSFGRRGSGNTIYF.